What follows are 27 T cell receptor beta chains derived from one specimen sequenced in a study of T cell responses to AZD1222 COVID-19 vaccine. Generated by immunoSEQ multiplex PCR, the TCRdb table keeps only in-frame clones and is missing some. Here the sample spans roughly 140,000 clones, 75% to 95% being singletons. The sample here was peripheral blood, taken on day 0 of AZD1222 vaccination. These receptors were obtained from an adult in good health.

The chain couples TRBV6-5 to TRBJ1-4; a possible D gene is TRBD1 (6 bases). Germline-derived CDR1 and CDR2 are MNHEY and SVGAGI. Trimming stripped 6 bases from V and 0 bases from J, with 11 bases between. The CDR3 consists of 15 residues. The CDR3 region has the DNA TGTGCCAGCAGGGGGGGCCCATCAACTAATGAAAAACTGTTTTTT. Its protein product is CASRGGPSTNEKLFF.

Concerning this clone itself: Other DNA sequences within the sample encode an identical CDR3. The chain carries TRBV12-5 and TRBJ2-3, with D hard to call. The CDR3 is 13 amino acids. Germline CDR1 reads LGHNT; CDR2 reads FRNRAP. V gave up 3 bases and J gave up 1 base, with 5 bases separating them. Written as DNA, the CDR3 is TGTGCTAGTGGTTTTTCGGGCACAGATACGCAGTATTTT. Translating gives CASGFSGTDTQYF.

CDR3 loop: CASSTGGSSGANVLTF. CDR3 DNA: TGTGCCAGTAGTACCGGGGGGAGCTCTGGGGCCAACGTCCTGACTTTC. The chain recombines TRBV19 with TRBJ2-6, with 7 bases lining up with TRBD2. The CDR3 spans 16 residues. J gave up 0 bases and V 4 bases, and 3 bases lay outside the gene matches. Germline V gene data show CDR1 as LNHDA and CDR2 as SQIVND (reference sequence).

The gene calls are TRBV2 and TRBJ2-7, with 9 bases matching TRBD2. V gave up 7 bases and J gave up 3 bases; unmatched junction bases: 1. The CDR3 runs 12 residues. Germline V gene sequence: CDR1 SNHLY, CDR2 FYNNEI. CDR3 coding DNA: TGTGCCAGCAAGCGGGAGGTCTACGAGCAGTACTTC. The encoded protein is CASKREVYEQYF.

The CDR3 spells CASSLEWGTGSYEQYF. CDR3 bases: TGTGCCAGCAGTTTAGAGTGGGGGACAGGCTCCTACGAGCAGTACTTC. This chain connects TRBV27 to TRBJ2-7, with 8 bases lining up with TRBD1. The junction had 6 bases not matched to a gene; V was cut back by 2 bases and J by 0 bases. The CDR3 is 16 residues long. CDR1 MNHEY and CDR2 SMNVEV come from the germline V gene (reference sequence).

The rearrangement joins TRBV6-4 to TRBJ1-5, with unresolved D. There are 14 residues in the CDR3. Germline values: CDR1 MRHNA, CDR2 SNTAGT. V lost 4 bases and J 8 bases, leaving 15 bases between the germline ends. The CDR3, as DNA: TGTGCCAGCAGTGTGAACGGAGGCAGTGAGCCCCAGCATTTT. Translating it yields CASSVNGGSEPQHF.

V gene TRBV30 combines with J gene TRBJ1-1; D unclear. Germline V gives CDR1 GTSNPN, CDR2 SVGIG (reference sequence). V was pared by 3 bases and J by 11 bases, with 13 bases between. There are 11 residues in the CDR3. Here the CDR3 reads CAWSPGPRAFF. DNA of the CDR3: TGTGCCTGGAGCCCGGGCCCTAGGGCTTTCTTT.

The chain carries TRBV7-9 and TRBJ1-2; TRBD1 might be the D (5 bases). Per germline, CDR1 SEHNR and CDR2 FQNEAQ (reference sequence). This CDR3 region has 12 residues. V gave up 7 bases and J gave up 1 base, with 7 bases separating them. In nucleotides, the CDR3 is TGTGCCAGCACAGACAGTAACTATGGCTACACCTTC. It translates to CASTDSNYGYTF. Drawing the rest from reference TRBV7-9 and TRBJ1-2, the complete variable domain is DTGVSQNPRHKITKRGQNVTFRCDPISEHNRLYWYRQTLGQGPEFLTYFQNEAQLEKSRLLSDRFSAERPKGSFSTLEIQRTEQGDSAMYLCASTDSNYGYTFGSGTRLTVV.

A few counts support this clone. The chain has TRBV3-1 (or the pseudogene TRBV3-2) and TRBJ1-3; no clear D. Trimming removed 1 base at V and 0 bases at J, with 10 bases between. The CDR3 is 16 amino acids. The germline gives CDR1 LGHDT, CDR2 YNNKEL (reference sequence). The CDR3 nucleotides read TGTGCCAGCAGCCAAGGCCAGTCAAACTCTGGAAACACCATATATTTT. Amino acids: CASSQGQSNSGNTIYF.

The genes are TRBV2 and TRBJ2-7; D might be TRBD1 (5 bases). The CDR3 contains 14 residues. Between the trimmed V and J ends, which lost 7 bases and 1 base, there was a span of 14 bases. Germline V gene sequence: CDR1 SNHLY, CDR2 FYNNEI. CDR3 loop: CASTKKGPSYEQYF. The DNA for the CDR3 is TGTGCCAGCACCAAGAAGGGGCCGTCCTACGAGCAGTACTTC.

CDR3 sequence: CASSLSGLNNEQFF. The CDR3, as DNA: TGTGCCAGCAGCTTATCGGGACTAAACAATGAGCAGTTCTTC. The chain uses TRBV11-3 and TRBJ2-1; TRBD2 matches at 7 bases. The length of the CDR3 is 14 residues. Germline lookup yields CDR1 SGHNT and CDR2 YENEEA. V lost 2 bases, J lost 5 bases, and 3 bases stayed unmatched.

The V gene is TRBV5-1, the J gene TRBJ2-3; 11 bases are shared with TRBD2. Germline V gene lookup returns CDR1 SGHRS and CDR2 YFSETQ. The trim removed 3 bases at V and 6 bases at J, leaving 9 bases unmatched. CDR3 length: 16 amino acids. For the CDR3, the DNA is TGCGCCAGCAGCTACTTAGCGGGAGGGCCAGGTGATACGCAGTATTTT. Translating gives CASSYLAGGPGDTQYF.

This rearrangement joins TRBV2 to TRBJ2-5; TRBD2 aligns across 12 bases. Germline loops: CDR1 SNHLY, CDR2 FYNNEI. The CDR3 sequence is 18 residues long. V shed 6 bases and J 4 bases; nucleotides not matched to a gene: 15. The DNA for the CDR3 is TGTGCCAGCAGGAGACGGGGGACTAGCGGGTCACCGGGAGAGACCCAGTACTTC. Translating it yields CASRRRGTSGSPGETQYF.

The chain is built from TRBV25-1 and TRBJ1-2; D is unresolved. This CDR3 has 12 amino acids. Trimming took off 8 bases at V and 3 bases at J, with 10 bases between the two ends. Germline lookup yields CDR1 MGHDK and CDR2 SYGVNS. This CDR3 reads CASLGSHYGYTF. CDR3 in DNA: TGTGCCAGCCTGGGCAGCCACTATGGCTACACCTTC.

This clone occurred once. The V call is TRBV7-2, the J call TRBJ2-7; TRBD1 matches 9 bases. The CDR3 contains 15 residues. V shed 2 bases and J 6 bases; nucleotides not matched to a gene: 8. Germline CDR1 reads SGHTA; CDR2 reads FQGNSA. CDR3 coding DNA: TGTGCCAGCAGCTTACGATTAGGACAGGGGAGCGAGCAGTACTTC. It translates to CASSLRLGQGSEQYF.

This chain joins TRBV30 and TRBJ2-7, with D possibly matching TRBD1 (6 bases). The germline CDR1 and CDR2 sequences are GTSNPN and SVGIG (reference sequence). Trimming removed 4 bases from V and 2 bases from J, with 9 bases in between. CDR3 size: 12 residues. The chain's CDR3 is CAWTQGTYEQYF. The CDR3 region has the DNA TGTGCCTGGACCCAGGGGACCTACGAGCAGTACTTC.

The chain carries TRBV9 and TRBJ1-3; D is uncertain. V dropped 0 bases and J dropped 0 bases, with 10 bases sitting between them. This CDR3 region has 16 residues. The germline V gene encodes CDR1 SGDLS and CDR2 YYNGEE. CDR3 in DNA: TGTGCCAGCAGCGTAGCCGGACTATACTCTGGAAACACCATATATTTT. Translation: CASSVAGLYSGNTIYF.

The V and J genes are TRBV4-1 and TRBJ2-1; D is uncertain. CDR3 length: 13 residues. Germline CDR1 reads MGHRA; CDR2 reads YSYEKL. Deletions cut 2 bases from V and 9 bases from J, with 11 bases between. The CDR3 is CASSQPWHAEQFF. CDR3 sequence (DNA): TGCGCCAGCAGCCAACCTTGGCACGCTGAGCAGTTCTTC.

This rearrangement joins TRBV7-9 to TRBJ2-7, with a weak D call TRBD2 (5 bases). The CDR3 spans 16 residues. V was cut by 3 bases and J by 3 bases, with 18 bases left in between. The germline V gene encodes CDR1 SEHNR and CDR2 FQNEAQ (reference sequence). The CDR3 loop reads CASSFVTRSGGYEQYF. CDR3 DNA: TGTGCCAGCAGCTTTGTTACCCGGAGCGGAGGCTACGAGCAGTACTTC.

J is TRBJ1-2 and V is TRBV3-1 (or the pseudogene TRBV3-2), with D maybe TRBD1 (6 bases). Germline values: CDR1 LGHDT, CDR2 YNNKEL (reference sequence). The CDR3 sequence is 14 residues long. Trimming left V 5 bases short and J 4 bases short, with 14 bases between. CDR3 sequence (DNA): TGTGCCAGCAGCGAACGGGGGCCGCGCTATGGCTACACCTTC. Translation: CASSERGPRYGYTF.

The chain uses TRBV9 and TRBJ1-1, with a tentative D call TRBD1 (6 bases). The germline gives CDR1 SGDLS, CDR2 YYNGEE. The CDR3 spans 18 residues. The ends were cut back, 4 bases at V and 1 base at J, with 23 bases in the middle. The CDR3 reads CASSLSPDSGTKNTEAFF. For the CDR3, the DNA is TGTGCCAGCAGCCTAAGCCCTGACAGTGGGACAAAGAACACTGAAGCTTTCTTT.

The V gene is TRBV2, the J gene TRBJ2-2; unclear D gene. V lost 7 bases, J lost 1 base, and 4 bases lay in between. Germline loops: CDR1 SNHLY, CDR2 FYNNEI. The CDR3 extends over 12 amino acids. CDR3 DNA: TGTGCCAGCAACCTGAACACCGGGGAGCTGTTTTTT. Protein product: CASNLNTGELFF.

The genes are TRBV6-1 and TRBJ1-2, with a weak D call TRBD1 (5 bases). This CDR3 contains 17 residues. V was shortened by 1 base and J by 7 bases, with 22 bases between the two germline ends. The germline V gene has CDR1 MNHNS and CDR2 SASEGT. The CDR3 DNA reads as TGTGCCAGCAGTGAAGAAGGATGGTTCGGACGCGGGGGTGGCTACACCTTC. Translated, it gives CASSEEGWFGRGGGYTF.

The rearrangement links TRBV18 to TRBJ2-7, with TRBD2 matching 11 bases. The V gene end was trimmed by 0 bases and the J gene end by 0 bases; junction bases not matched to a gene: 7. Germline CDR1 is KGHSH and CDR2 is LQKENI. The CDR3 has 18 residues. The CDR3 region has the DNA TGTGCCAGCTCACCACCCCCTAGCGGGGGGCCGTCCTCCTACGAGCAGTACTTC. Protein sequence: CASSPPPSGGPSSYEQYF. Complete variable domain (other parts from reference TRBV18 and TRBJ2-7): NAGVMQNPRHLVRRRGQEARLRCSPMKGHSHVYWYRQLPEEGLKFMVYLQKENIIDESGMPKERFSAEFPKEGPSILRIQQVVRGDSAAYFCASSPPPSGGPSSYEQYFGPGTRLTVT.

The chain uses TRBV7-2 and TRBJ2-1; 8 bases agree with TRBD1. Germline V gene data show CDR1 as SGHTA and CDR2 as FQGNSA. The CDR3 is 14 amino acids. Trimming took 4 bases from V and 8 from J; bases not matched to a gene: 7. The CDR3 spells CASSSLDRVYEQFF. The CDR3 nucleotides are TGTGCCAGCAGCTCCTTGGACAGGGTCTATGAGCAGTTCTTC.

The chain uses TRBV5-1 and TRBJ1-4; TRBD1 matches at 9 bases. J was trimmed by 6 bases and V by 5 bases; bases with no gene match: 2. The germline gives CDR1 SGHRS, CDR2 YFSETQ. The CDR3 sequence is 13 residues long. CDR3 amino acids: CASRRDRDEKLFF. CDR3 DNA: TGCGCCAGCAGACGGGACAGGGATGAAAAACTGTTTTTT. The full variable domain, completed using reference TRBV5-1 and TRBJ1-4, is KAGVTQTPRYLIKTRGQQVTLSCSPISGHRSVSWYQQTPGQGLQFLFEYFSETQRNKGNFPGRFSGRQFSNSRSEMNVSTLELGDSALYLCASRRDRDEKLFFGSGTQLSVL.

The V gene is TRBV9, the J gene TRBJ1-2; D uncertain. This CDR3 is 13 amino acids long. CDR1 and CDR2 (germline): SGDLS, YYNGEE. V gave up 4 bases and J gave up 8 bases, with 15 bases separating them. CDR3 protein: CASSLRTVEGYTF. As DNA, the CDR3 is TGTGCCAGCAGCCTACGGACGGTCGAGGGCTACACCTTC.